This T cell receptor beta chain was captured by sequencing in a study of breast tumors, draining lymph nodes, adjacent tissues. Whole-study results and caveats: Data only fit, rather than demonstrated, lymph node origin of most tumor T cells. Luminal-like breast cancer showed significantly greater tumor-nontumor repertoire similarity than basal-like breast cancer did. Compared with lymph nodes, tumors were less diverse; compared with nontumor tissue, more.

About this clonotype itself: The antigen is undetermined. Mismatch with germline at one junction end may stem from a read error.

TCRdb used MiXCR to reprocess the multiplex PCR reads, holding one entry per CDR3 protein. This sample has tens of thousands of distinct CDR3 sequences; around 68% occur once, and the top ten carry 23%. CDR3 length: 15 amino acids. Germline V gene lookup returns CDR1 SSHAT and CDR2 FNYEAQ (reference sequence). The clonotype was recovered from a female donor with breast cancer. Some clones in this sample may be carry-over from other donors' samples. Specimen: tumor-adjacent breast tissue. The V call is TRBV7-7, the J call TRBJ2-3, with D possibly being TRBD2 (6 bases). CDR3 nucleotide sequence: TGTGCTAGCAGCTTAGGGGCGGGATTCACAGATACGCAGTATTTT. This translates into CASSLGAGFTDTQYF.